The table lists the clone carrying this T cell receptor (beta chain) with a few counts. The sample comes from a study of blood T cell repertoires in COVID-19. Whole-study context: COVID-19 samples from acute and convalescent phases originated in the United States, Italy and Spain.

The study counted Cohort 3 donors as recovered given two negative PCRs, clearance, or symptom resolution. Authors' analysis steps: Amplification of reference gene primers provided the estimated nucleated cell counts. Produced via immunoSEQ multiplex PCR; TCRdb's table is partial and in-frame only. V and J calls plus clone size are reproduced from that table; the DNA served to infer D and trimming. This sample yields 200,000 to 250,000 clones, of which nearly 90% are seen a single time; 10% to 14% belongs to the top ten. Germline assignment: CDR1 MNHEY and CDR2 SMNVEV (reference sequence). This CDR3 has 13 amino acids. With 5 bases removed from V and 12 bases from J, the gap between germline ends came to 17 bases.

V is TRBV27 and J is TRBJ2-1, with D maybe TRBD1 (5 bases). The specimen was PBMCs or T cells enriched from blood (not recorded which). The TCR originated in a man aged 25-45 years who had recovered from COVID-19. The CDR3 spells CASSTKSGRWQFF. The DNA of the CDR3 is TGTGCCAGCAGTACCAAATCAGGGCGATGGCAGTTCTTC.